These 17 T cell receptor beta chains were sequenced from one sample in a study of radiation and T cells in renal cell carcinoma. Produced via immunoSEQ multiplex PCR; TCRdb's table is partial and in-frame only. The data contain about 170,000 clones, about 85% of them singletons. Time point denoted: blood 4 weeks post-SBRT, at nephrectomy. Treatment given: 15 Gy SBRT to primary tumor, nephrectomy 4 weeks later. The source material was blood, sampled from a patient whose treatment included radiotherapy and nephrectomy. The receptors were gathered from a woman aged 45-65 years with renal cell carcinoma.

The rearrangement links TRBV11-2 to TRBJ2-3; the match to TRBD1 covers 7 bases. With V trimmed by 5 bases and J by 7 bases, 12 bases remained unmatched. CDR3 length: 15 residues. The germline V gene encodes CDR1 SGHAT and CDR2 FQNNGV. CDR3 nucleotide sequence: TGTGCCAGCAGCATCCAGGGGGTGCGGGTCTATACGCAGTATTTT. Its translation is CASSIQGVRVYTQYF. Combining the CDR3 with reference TRBV11-2 and TRBJ2-3 gives the whole variable domain EAGVAQSPRYKIIEKRQSVAFWCNPISGHATLYWYQQILGQGPKLLIQFQNNGVVDDSQLPKDRFSAERLKGVDSTLKIQPAKLEDSAVYLCASSIQGVRVYTQYFGPGTRLTVL.

This chain links TRBV25-1 with TRBJ1-2; 10 bases are a match to TRBD1. Losses at the gene ends were 5 bases for V and 2 bases for J; bases not matched to a gene: 14. The CDR3 spans 18 residues. The germline V gene encodes CDR1 MGHDK and CDR2 SYGVNS. CDR3 DNA: TGTGCCAGCAGTCCGACTGCCGGGACAGGGGCGCAAAACTATGGCTACACCTTC. Translated, it gives CASSPTAGTGAQNYGYTF.

The chain is built from TRBV27 and TRBJ2-5; TRBD2 might be the D (7 bases). The CDR3 contains 16 residues. Trimming removed 2 bases from V and 2 bases from J, with 15 bases in between. Germline-derived CDR1 and CDR2 are MNHEY and SMNVEV (reference sequence). The CDR3 nucleotides read TGTGCCAGCAGTTTAACAGTGGGGGGGCTACAAGAGACCCAGTACTTC. This sequence encodes CASSLTVGGLQETQYF.

The chain has TRBV6-1 and TRBJ2-3; 7 nucleotides agree with TRBD2. With 0 bases clipped from V and 4 bases from J, the junction kept 16 bases outside the gene matches. The CDR3 loop spans 19 amino acids. CDR1 and CDR2 from the germline V gene are MNHNS and SASEGT. The DNA of the CDR3 is TGTGCCAGCAGTGAAGCGCTTCAGGCTAGCGGCTTTCGCGCAGATACGCAGTATTTT. This codes for CASSEALQASGFRADTQYF.

The chain joins TRBV7-8 to TRBJ1-6; 9 positions match TRBD1. This CDR3 has 16 amino acids. Trimming took 1 base from V and 3 from J; bases not matched to a gene: 1. CDR1 and CDR2 (germline): SGHVS, FQNEAQ. The CDR3 bases are TGTGCCAGCAGCTTAGGGACAGGGGACTATAATTCACCCCTCCACTTT. It is translated as CASSLGTGDYNSPLHF.

The chain links TRBV25-1 to TRBJ1-6; no clear D. V lost 3 bases and J lost 9, with 18 bases in between. Germline CDR1 and CDR2: MGHDK and SYGVNS. The CDR3 covers 16 residues. CDR3 sequence: CASSEHSGLTSSPLHF. Here the CDR3 DNA reads TGTGCCAGCAGTGAGCATTCCGGGCTCACGTCTTCACCCCTCCACTTT.

This chain links TRBV30 with TRBJ2-5; 10 bases fit TRBD2. Germline values: CDR1 GTSNPN, CDR2 SVGIG (reference sequence). V trimming: 5 bases; J trimming: 4 bases; junction bases outside the gene matches: 16. This CDR3 contains 17 residues. This chain's CDR3 is CAWCAPHSGGRGETQYF. In DNA form, the CDR3 reads TGTGCCTGGTGTGCACCACATAGCGGGGGGCGAGGAGAGACCCAGTACTTC.

J is TRBJ2-6 and V is TRBV19, with no clear D. The V gene's germline CDR1 is LNHDA and CDR2 SQIVND (reference sequence). V was clipped by 8 bases and J by 2 bases, with 13 bases between them. CDR3 length equals 15 residues. The CDR3 bases are TGTGCCAGTCGACCCAGGTGGGCTGGGGCCAACGTCCTGACTTTC. Amino acid sequence: CASRPRWAGANVLTF. Variable domain in full (rest from reference TRBV19 and TRBJ2-6): DGGITQSPKYLFRKEGQNVTLSCEQNLNHDAMYWYRQDPGQGLRLIYYSQIVNDFQKGDIAEGYSVSREKKESFPLTVTSAQKNPTAFYLCASRPRWAGANVLTFGAGSRLTVL.

This clone showed up just once. Other DNA sequences within the sample encode an identical CDR3. The gene calls are TRBV5-1 and TRBJ1-4; the D is unclear. This CDR3 contains 15 residues. Germline V gene lookup returns CDR1 SGHRS and CDR2 YFSETQ. The V gene lost 4 bases and the J gene lost 0 bases, with 10 bases spanning the gap. Here the CDR3 DNA reads TGCGCCAGCAGCCTGGGATCCTCAACTAATGAAAAACTGTTTTTT. Translated, it gives CASSLGSSTNEKLFF.

The chain carries TRBV9 and TRBJ2-2; TRBD2 might be the D (6 bases). Looked up from germline, CDR1 is SGDLS and CDR2 is YYNGEE. The CDR3 is 16 amino acids. V was trimmed by 0 bases and J by 1 base, leaving 10 bases between them. This chain's CDR3 is CASSVGMEGNTGELFF. CDR3 bases: TGTGCCAGCAGCGTAGGGATGGAGGGGAACACCGGGGAGCTGTTTTTT.

The chain employs TRBV5-7 and TRBJ2-3, with 11 bases identical to TRBD2. TRBV5-7 is an ORF, with its function uncertain. The CDR3 is made up of 18 amino acids. Trimming cost V 4 bases and J 0 bases; bases outside gene matches: 10. CDR3 DNA: TGTGCCAGCAGCCTCACTAGCGGGGGTGGTTTTAGCACAGATACGCAGTATTTT. The encoded protein is CASSLTSGGGFSTDTQYF.

The chain carries TRBV6-5 and TRBJ2-5; 9 bases are a match to TRBD2. The junction had 6 bases not matched to a gene; V was cut back by 2 bases and J by 5 bases. Germline V gives CDR1 MNHEY, CDR2 SVGAGI. The CDR3 is 15 amino acids. CDR3 DNA: TGTGCCAGCAGTTACGCGGGACTAGCAAGCGAGACCCAGTACTTC. Its translation: CASSYAGLASETQYF.

This sequence joins TRBV5-4 and TRBJ2-1; D unresolved. Trimming took 0 bases from V and 8 from J, leaving 15 bases between them. Germline CDR1 reads SGHNT; CDR2 reads YYREEE (reference sequence). This CDR3 region has 15 residues. The CDR3 bases are TGTGCCAGCAGCTTGGGTGTTGGGCAGGTCTATGAGCAGTTCTTC. Protein product: CASSLGVGQVYEQFF.

This clone was counted a single time. This rearrangement joins TRBV5-6 to TRBJ1-2, with 7 bases matching TRBD1. Germline CDR1 is SGHDT and CDR2 is YYEEEE. This CDR3 is 17 amino acids long. The J segment lost 2 bases and the V segment lost 4 bases, leaving 14 bases of the junction unmatched. CDR3 DNA sequence: TGTGCCAGCAGCCCCTATCCCCCCGGGACAGACAACTATGGCTACACCTTC. It translates to CASSPYPPGTDNYGYTF.

The rearrangement joins TRBV30 to TRBJ1-5; a possible D gene is TRBD1 (6 bases). CDR3 size: 15 residues. V was cut by 1 base and J by 0 bases, with 10 bases left in between. Per the germline V gene, CDR1 is GTSNPN and CDR2 is SVGIG (reference sequence). The CDR3 bases are TGTGCCTGGAGTGCGGACAGCCATAGCAATCAGCCCCAGCATTTT. This sequence encodes CAWSADSHSNQPQHF.

V usage is TRBV5-1 and J usage is TRBJ2-7; possibly TRBD1 for D (5 bases). CDR3 length: 14 residues. CDR1 is SGHRS, CDR2 YFSETQ, per germline. Trimming pared 0 bases from V and 2 bases from J, leaving 9 bases between. The CDR3 sequence: CASSLEAGTYEQYF. CDR3 coding DNA: TGCGCCAGCAGCTTGGAAGCAGGGACCTACGAGCAGTACTTC.

The V and J genes are TRBV6-6 and TRBJ1-5, with D unclear. Germline loops: CDR1 MNHNY, CDR2 SVGAGI (reference sequence). The CDR3 length is 12 residues. Trimming cost V 7 bases and J 11 bases, with 15 bases left between them. CDR3 protein: CASNPDVGAQHF. CDR3 bases: TGTGCCAGCAACCCGGACGTCGGGGCCCAGCATTTT.